The T cell receptor (beta chain) under discussion was sequenced for a study of a mutant IDH1 vaccine in newly diagnosed glioma. Background on the study: Vaccine administration was initiated 4-6 weeks following radiotherapy alone, or with temozolomide cycles. Treated patients were about 60% male, roughly 38% female, mean age around 40 years. Earlier treatment was radiotherapy, temozolomide, or both, with most getting both.

Sequenced by immunoSEQ multiplex PCR; TCRdb stores in-frame clones only, minus some. The data contain about 36,000 clones, around 80% of them seen just once; the ten biggest clones take up approximately 15%. The CDR3 has 12 amino acids. The V gene lost 5 bases and the J gene lost 1 base, with 5 bases spanning the gap. Germline-derived CDR1 and CDR2 are LNHDA and SQIVND (reference sequence). Concerning this clone itself: Its antigen remains unknown.

Time point specified: week 11, during vaccination. The content of each vaccine dose was 300 ug of mutant IDH1 20-mer peptide, and topical imiquimod accompanied it. The astrocytomas were IDH1-mutant, ATRX-negative, and WHO grade 3 or 4. The starting material was peripheral blood mononuclear cells (PBMCs), obtained from a glioma patient whose treatment included an IDH1 peptide vaccine. This clonotype originated in a woman in her thirties with glioma. Some clones in this sample may be carry-over from other donors' samples. The chain links TRBV19 to TRBJ1-1, with no clear D. The CDR3 reads CASSLANTEAFF. CDR3 nucleotides: TGTGCCAGTAGTCTGGCGAACACTGAAGCTTTCTTT.